Shown below are 31 T cell receptor beta chains from a single sample sequenced in a study of early T cells in non-severe SARS-CoV-2 infection. TCRdb used MiXCR to reprocess the 5' RACE reads, holding one entry per CDR3 protein. This sample has tens of thousands of distinct CDR3 sequences, with approximately 15% found just once. The sample here was whole blood, taken at baseline. The receptor source for this set is an adult who was a healthcare worker with PCR-confirmed SARS-CoV-2 infection or an uninfected control (not recorded which).

In this sample, this clonotype turned up many times. This rearrangement joins TRBV11-2 to TRBJ2-4; tentative D call: TRBD1 (5 bases). The CDR3 totals 14 residues. The V end lost 5 bases, the J end lost 1 base, and 9 bases lay between the germline ends. The germline gives CDR1 SGHAT, CDR2 FQNNGV. In DNA form, the CDR3 reads TGTGCCAGCAGCCTAGGGGTGGCCAAAAACATTCAGTACTTC. Residues: CASSLGVAKNIQYF.

The table lists this clonotype with a few counts. The rearrangement links TRBV6-4 to TRBJ2-2, with D unresolved. Trimming removed 3 bases at V and 2 bases at J, with 19 bases between. CDR1 MRHNA and CDR2 SNTAGT come from the germline V gene. The CDR3 consists of 18 residues. The CDR3 reads CASSEELAATLNTGELFF. For the CDR3, the DNA is TGTGCCAGCAGTGAAGAGTTAGCCGCCACCCTCAACACCGGGGAGCTGTTTTTT.

A few counts support this clonotype. V and J are TRBV5-1 and TRBJ2-7; 7 nucleotides agree with TRBD2. This CDR3 spans 16 amino acids. The trim removed 0 bases at V and 0 bases at J, leaving 6 bases unmatched. Germline V lookup: CDR1 SGHRS, CDR2 YFSETQ. CDR3 sequence reads: CASSLEGTKLSYEQYF. For the CDR3, the DNA is TGCGCCAGCAGCTTGGAAGGGACTAAACTCTCCTACGAGCAGTACTTC. Variable domain in full (rest from reference TRBV5-1 and TRBJ2-7): KAGVTQTPRYLIKTRGQQVTLSCSPISGHRSVSWYQQTPGQGLQFLFEYFSETQRNKGNFPGRFSGRQFSNSRSEMNVSTLELGDSALYLCASSLEGTKLSYEQYFGPGTRLTVT.

The chain joins TRBV2 to TRBJ1-1; possibly TRBD1 for D (5 bases). There are 16 residues in the CDR3. The germline V gene has CDR1 SNHLY and CDR2 FYNNEI. V was pared by 6 bases and J by 11 bases, with 28 bases between. The CDR3 bases are TGTGCCAGCAGCCGGGGACCCCTTGGCCCACCAAACGGGGCTTTCTTT. It codes for CASSRGPLGPPNGAFF.

V and J are TRBV20-1 and TRBJ2-3, with 11 bases that match TRBD2. CDR1 is DFQATT, CDR2 SNEGSKA, per germline (reference sequence). V was pared by 6 bases and J by 7 bases, with 18 bases of the junction left unmatched. The CDR3 is made up of 17 amino acids. The CDR3 sequence: CSAPPGIAGGRINTQYF. CDR3 DNA: TGCAGTGCCCCCCCCGGGATAGCGGGGGGGCGGATAAATACGCAGTATTTT.

The V gene is TRBV3-1, the J gene TRBJ2-1; possibly TRBD1 or TRBD2 for D (6 bases each). V was trimmed by 4 bases and J by 4 bases, leaving 14 bases between them. The V gene's germline CDR1 is LGHDT and CDR2 YNNKEL (reference sequence). CDR3 length equals 15 residues. CDR3 nucleotides: TGTGCCAGCAGCCCGGGGGCGGGCCGTTACAATGAGCAGTTCTTC. It translates to CASSPGAGRYNEQFF.

The chain couples TRBV11-2 to TRBJ2-7, with D perhaps given as TRBD1 or TRBD2 (6 bases each). Per germline, CDR1 SGHAT and CDR2 FQNNGV. The ends were cut back, 3 bases at V and 2 bases at J, with 14 bases in the middle. This CDR3 has 15 amino acids. CDR3 nucleotide sequence: TGTGCCAGCAGCTTGGGGGGCGGCTCCCCCTACGAGCAGTACTTC. It translates to CASSLGGGSPYEQYF.

The genes are TRBV20-1 and TRBJ2-3; a possible D gene is TRBD1 (5 bases). The CDR3 length is 13 residues. Looked up from germline, CDR1 is DFQATT and CDR2 is SNEGSKA (reference sequence). V lost 5 bases to trimming and J lost 6 bases, with 15 bases between them. As DNA, the CDR3 is TGCAGTGCTGGCTCTCAAGCAGGGGATACGCAGTATTTT. Protein: CSAGSQAGDTQYF.

This clonotype was observed a few times. The chain has TRBV2 and TRBJ2-5; the D is unclear. CDR1 is SNHLY, CDR2 FYNNEI, per germline. The V gene lost 3 bases and the J gene lost 0 bases, with 8 bases spanning the gap. The CDR3 runs to 14 residues. The CDR3 DNA reads as TGTGCCAGCAGTGACCCGCGCAACCAAGAGACCCAGTACTTC. As protein: CASSDPRNQETQYF.

This clonotype has a count of ten or more. This chain connects TRBV20-1 to TRBJ1-4; D is perhaps TRBD1 (6 bases). This CDR3 comprises 13 residues. Germline V gene sequence: CDR1 DFQATT, CDR2 SNEGSKA (reference sequence). V lost 7 bases and J 4 bases, leaving 13 bases between the germline ends. The CDR3 nucleotides are TGCAGTGTTCCCGGACAGCATAATGAAAAACTGTTTTTT. Residues: CSVPGQHNEKLFF.

This rearrangement joins TRBV6-1 to TRBJ2-7; unclear D gene. Germline values: CDR1 MNHNS, CDR2 SASEGT. The V and J ends lost 0 bases and 4 bases respectively, with 4 bases between them. The CDR3 sequence is 12 residues long. DNA for the CDR3: TGTGCCAGCAGTGAAGCTCCTTACGAGCAGTACTTC. This gives the protein CASSEAPYEQYF.

This rearrangement joins TRBV9 to TRBJ1-4; no clear D gene. Germline CDR1 and CDR2: SGDLS and YYNGEE. CDR3 length equals 16 residues. Trimming left V 4 bases short and J 0 bases short, with 13 bases between. The CDR3 region is CASSPSNVATNEKLFF. In DNA, the CDR3 is TGTGCCAGCAGCCCCAGTAATGTTGCAACTAATGAAAAACTGTTTTTT.

The chain recombines TRBV2 with TRBJ2-1; D is undetermined. The V gene's germline CDR1 is SNHLY and CDR2 FYNNEI. The CDR3 length is 13 residues. Trimming cost V 8 bases and J 6 bases, with 14 bases left between them. This CDR3 is CASRWAEINEQFF. The CDR3 DNA is TGTGCCAGCCGGTGGGCCGAGATCAATGAGCAGTTCTTC.

V and J are TRBV11-3 and TRBJ2-7, with TRBD2 as a possible D gene (7 bases). V lost 5 bases to trimming and J lost 5 bases, with 16 bases between them. The germline CDR1 and CDR2 sequences are SGHNT and YENEEA. This CDR3 is built from 14 residues. DNA of the CDR3: TGTGCCAGCAGCCCCCACTCGGGGGGCCACGAGCAGTACTTC. Amino acid sequence: CASSPHSGGHEQYF.

This sequence joins TRBV10-3 and TRBJ2-3, with TRBD2 matching 12 bases. The CDR3 covers 15 residues. CDR1 and CDR2 from the germline V gene are ENHRY and SYGVKD. The V segment lost 5 bases and the J segment 4 bases; nucleotides outside the gene matches: 4. The CDR3 here is CAISKTSGSADTQYF. DNA of the CDR3: TGTGCCATCAGTAAGACTAGCGGGAGCGCAGATACGCAGTATTTT.

V gene TRBV2 combines with J gene TRBJ1-2; D is possibly TRBD1 (6 bases). The germline CDR1 and CDR2 sequences are SNHLY and FYNNEI. The CDR3 totals 12 residues. With 6 bases removed from V and 8 bases from J, the gap between germline ends came to 13 bases. DNA of the CDR3: TGTGCCAGCAGAACCGACAGGTCCGGCTACACCTTC. Its protein product is CASRTDRSGYTF.

This clonotype was found many times. The chain carries TRBV11-2 and TRBJ2-7; 7 bases are shared with TRBD1. J was trimmed by 7 bases and V by 6 bases; bases with no gene match: 15. The V gene's germline CDR1 is SGHAT and CDR2 FQNNGV. The CDR3 is made up of 15 amino acids. The CDR3 is CASRQDREPSEEQYF. In DNA, the CDR3 is TGTGCCAGCAGACAAGACAGGGAACCCTCTGAAGAGCAGTACTTC.

This clonotype was observed a handful of times. The J gene is TRBJ2-1, the V gene TRBV18; D perhaps matches TRBD2 (7 bases). Trimming took 0 bases from V and 8 from J, leaving 17 bases between them. CDR1 and CDR2 (germline): KGHSH, LQKENI. This CDR3 has 16 residues. The CDR3 loop reads CASSPPAGTGRDEQFF. For the CDR3, the DNA is TGTGCCAGCTCACCACCCGCCGGTACAGGGAGGGATGAGCAGTTCTTC.

This clonotype has a handful of counts. This chain uses TRBV28 with TRBJ2-3, with D possibly TRBD2 on 6 matching bases. V lost 6 bases and J lost 7, with 11 bases in between. Germline V gene lookup returns CDR1 MDHEN and CDR2 SYDVKM. The CDR3 loop spans 12 amino acids. In DNA, the CDR3 is TGTGCCAGCAGGCAGGGACTTCATACGCAGTATTTT. Protein: CASRQGLHTQYF.

This clonotype was picked up a small number of times. The chain carries TRBV10-2 and TRBJ2-4; no reliable D call. Germline V gene data show CDR1 as WSHSY and CDR2 as SAAADI. The CDR3 loop spans 13 amino acids. With 8 bases removed from V and 3 bases from J, the gap between germline ends came to 11 bases. The CDR3 is CASGWGGKNIQYF. The CDR3 DNA reads TGCGCCAGCGGCTGGGGTGGCAAAAACATTCAGTACTTC.

V is TRBV5-6 and J is TRBJ1-6; 9 bases map to TRBD1. Per the germline V gene, CDR1 is SGHDT and CDR2 is YYEEEE. Trimming took 3 bases from V and 9 from J; bases not matched to a gene: 7. CDR3 length equals 15 residues. CDR3 in DNA: TGTGCCAGCAGCTACGGGACAGGGATGACTTCACCCCTCCACTTT. It encodes CASSYGTGMTSPLHF.

The J gene is TRBJ1-1, the V gene TRBV11-2, with D possibly matching TRBD1 (6 bases). The CDR3 runs to 15 residues. The V gene lost 4 bases and the J gene lost 0 bases, with 12 bases spanning the gap. The V gene's germline CDR1 is SGHAT and CDR2 FQNNGV. CDR3 coding DNA: TGTGCCAGCAGCTCGCCGCAGGGGATGAACACTGAAGCTTTCTTT. Translated: CASSSPQGMNTEAFF.

This clonotype was detected a few times. The V gene is TRBV3-1, the J gene TRBJ2-3, with a possible D match to TRBD1 (5 bases). Germline CDR1 and CDR2: LGHDT and YNNKEL (reference sequence). V was trimmed by 2 bases and J by 5 bases, leaving 8 bases between them. This CDR3 region has 13 residues. CDR3 nucleotides: TGTGCCAGCAGCCAATTACAGGTAGATACGCAGTATTTT. Translating it yields CASSQLQVDTQYF.

This chain links TRBV13 with TRBJ1-1; TRBD1 is a possible D gene (6 bases). CDR3 length equals 16 residues. V was cut by 0 bases and J by 11 bases, with 22 bases left in between. Germline V gene lookup returns CDR1 PRHDT and CDR2 FYEKMQ (reference sequence). Here the CDR3 DNA reads TGTGCCAGCAGCTTAGGTGGGGGCCAGGCATCGGTGGTTGCTTTCTTT. Its protein product is CASSLGGGQASVVAFF. Based on the CDR3 plus reference TRBV13 and TRBJ1-1, the full variable domain is AAGVIQSPRHLIKEKRETATLKCYPIPRHDTVYWYQQGPGQDPQFLISFYEKMQSDKGSIPDRFSAQQFSDYHSELNMSSLELGDSALYFCASSLGGGQASVVAFFGQGTRLTVV.

The genes are TRBV12-3 or TRBV12-4 and TRBJ1-2; weak D call: TRBD1 (5 bases). CDR3 length: 14 residues. Trimming pared 8 bases from V and 0 bases from J, leaving 13 bases between. In DNA, the CDR3 is TGTGCCAGCCGCCGGGACGGAGCTAACTATGGCTACACCTTC. This translates into CASRRDGANYGYTF.

This clonotype occurred a few times. The V gene is TRBV6-1, the J gene TRBJ2-5; 11 bases line up with TRBD2. The CDR3 is 17 amino acids. V dropped 5 bases and J dropped 5; count of bases not matched to a gene: 13. Germline loops: CDR1 MNHNS, CDR2 SASEGT. The CDR3 coding sequence is TGTGCCAGCAGTTTACTAGCGGGAGTCAAAAAGGGGGAGACCCAGTACTTC. Amino acids: CASSLLAGVKKGETQYF.

At least ten counts were recorded for this clonotype. In nucleotides, the CDR3 is TGTGCCAGTAGTATAGCACGGGCAGCTCCCTACAATGAGCAGTTCTTC. This encodes CASSIARAAPYNEQFF. J is TRBJ2-1 and V is TRBV19; D is uncertain. Deletions cut 1 base from V and 2 bases from J, with 12 bases between. Germline V gene sequence: CDR1 LNHDA, CDR2 SQIVND (reference sequence). This CDR3 has 16 residues.

In this sample, this clonotype turned up many times. The V call is TRBV7-2, the J call TRBJ2-3, with TRBD2 as a possible D gene (6 bases). Germline assignment: CDR1 SGHTA and CDR2 FQGNSA. The CDR3 extends over 14 amino acids. Trimming removed 3 bases from V and 8 bases from J, with 15 bases in between. CDR3 amino acids: CASSLLAAIGTQYF. CDR3 nucleotides: TGTGCCAGCAGCTTGTTAGCGGCAATAGGTACGCAGTATTTT.

This clonotype was counted at least ten times. This chain uses TRBV5-1 with TRBJ2-1, with 8 bases aligning to TRBD1. Trimming at V came to 1 base and at J to 8 bases, leaving 17 bases not matched to a gene. The CDR3 runs to 18 residues. Germline assignment: CDR1 SGHRS and CDR2 YFSETQ. The CDR3 here is CASSLSPGPGQGRDEQFF. The DNA for the CDR3 is TGCGCCAGCAGCTTGTCACCGGGCCCCGGACAGGGACGCGATGAGCAGTTCTTC.

This clonotype was counted a few times. This chain uses TRBV20-1 with TRBJ1-4; 9 nucleotides align to TRBD1. There are 13 residues in the CDR3. The germline CDR1 and CDR2 sequences are DFQATT and SNEGSKA (reference sequence). V trimming: 5 bases; J trimming: 6 bases; junction bases outside the gene matches: 4. CDR3 DNA sequence: TGCAGTGCTGGGACAGGGAGGGATGAAAAACTGTTTTTT. Its protein product is CSAGTGRDEKLFF.

This chain uses TRBV12-3 or TRBV12-4 with TRBJ2-1; possibly TRBD1 or TRBD2 for D (5 bases each). This CDR3 spans 12 amino acids. V was cut by 6 bases and J by 15 bases, with 18 bases left in between. The CDR3 is CASRPRDPPLFF. As DNA, the CDR3 is TGTGCCAGCAGGCCCCGGGACCCGCCACTGTTCTTC.